The 5 T cell receptor beta chains below were found in one sample sequenced in a study of molecular identifiers for immune sequencing clone quantification. TCRdb reprocessed the PCR reads via MiXCR and lists one record per CDR3 protein. The data hold roughly 320,000 distinct CDR3 sequences, with roughly 24% observed a single time. The sequenced sample was naive CD8+ T cells from blood, with Jurkat cell RNA spiked in. Subset described: FACS-sorted CD8+CD4-CCR7+CD45RA+ naive T cells. The receptors were gathered from a human donor in good health. Some libraries in this study had Jurkat cell RNA spiked in.

The genes are TRBV2 and TRBJ1-5; D is unresolved. This CDR3 has 18 amino acids. From germline, CDR1 is SNHLY and CDR2 FYNNEI. Deletions cut 7 bases from V and 0 bases from J, with 22 bases between. DNA for the CDR3: TGTGCCAGCACCTCAGCCCATGCAACCGAGGCTAGCAATCAGCCCCAGCATTTT. Translation: CASTSAHATEASNQPQHF.

This clonotype was detected only a few times. The chain employs TRBV3-1 and TRBJ2-3, with 12 bases aligning to TRBD2. The CDR3 is made up of 16 amino acids. The J segment lost 4 bases and the V segment lost 2 bases, leaving 4 bases of the junction unmatched. Germline V gene data show CDR1 as LGHDT and CDR2 as YNNKEL (reference sequence). In DNA form, the CDR3 reads TGTGCCAGCAGCCAAATGACTAGCGGGGGTCCAGATACGCAGTATTTT. Amino acids: CASSQMTSGGPDTQYF.

This clonotype has a single count. A read error may produce the germline difference seen at one junction end. V and J are TRBV14 and TRBJ2-7, with TRBD1 identical over 9 bases. Germline V gene lookup returns CDR1 SGHDN and CDR2 FVKESK. The CDR3 loop spans 15 amino acids. Here the CDR3 DNA reads TGTGCCAACAGCCAAACACAGGGGGCCTCCTACGAGCAGTACTTC. Its protein is CANSQTQGASYEQYF.

This clonotype showed up just a few times. The V and J genes are TRBV4-1 and TRBJ1-1, with TRBD1 matching 10 bases. The CDR3 runs to 14 residues. Per germline, CDR1 MGHRA and CDR2 YSYEKL. V was pared by 3 bases and J by 4 bases, with 2 bases of the junction left unmatched. The CDR3 region is CASSQGTGATEAFF. CDR3 in DNA: TGCGCCAGCAGCCAGGGGACAGGGGCCACTGAAGCTTTCTTT.

About this clonotype itself: One junction end does not reproduce the germline sequence, and a read error may be involved. The chain recombines TRBV3-1 with TRBJ2-3; 9 bases are shared with TRBD2. This CDR3 is built from 16 residues. Germline V gene sequence: CDR1 LGHDT, CDR2 YNNKEL (reference sequence). The CDR3 DNA sequence: TGTGCCAGCGGCCAAATGCCAGCGGGGGGATCAGATACGCAGTATTTT. This gives the protein CASGQMPAGGSDTQYF.